The clone carrying this TCR beta chain was detected a few times. Its antigen is not known. V was shortened by 5 bases and J by 1 base, with 15 bases between the two germline ends. Germline loops: CDR1 SGHDT, CDR2 YYEEEE. CDR3 length: 15 amino acids. Antigen-specific CD4+ T cells were expanded with viral peptide pools in the ViraFEST assay before sequencing. Cells that had been cultured for 10 days were the source of isolated CD4+ T cells. This individual contracted SARS-CoV-2 between March and December 2020, as verified by PCR. IL-2 medium took the place of half the medium on both days 3 and 7. TCRdb's copy holds only in-frame clones and misses some; the assay was immunoSEQ multiplex PCR. The top ten clones hold about a third of a sample with tens of thousands of clones, 73% of them seen once. The entry originates in a study of vaccination effects on CD4 cells after COVID-19. Points from the study as a whole: Infection- and vaccine-induced clones contracted markedly late after vaccination.

Sequencing used CD4+ T cells from PBMCs cultured with a peptide pool, obtained before COVID-19 vaccination. The rearrangement uses TRBV5-6 and TRBJ1-1; D might be TRBD1 (5 bases). The clonotype comes from a human donor who had a prior SARS-CoV-2 infection. CDR3 sequence reads: CASRTSAQANTEAFF. CDR3 DNA: TGTGCCAGCAGAACTTCCGCACAGGCGAACACTGAAGCTTTCTTT.